The following is a T cell receptor (beta chain) sequence with its context. This entry is derived from a study of blood T cell repertoires in COVID-19. In the authors' methods: Reference gene primer amplification in the assay estimated nucleated cell counts. Sequencing used immunoSEQ multiplex PCR; TCRdb keeps in-frame clones, though not all of them. V, J and clone size derive from that table, while D and trimming were established from the DNA sequence. The sample carries some 150,000 clones, 85% to 90% recorded once. The CDR3 extends over 16 amino acids. Trimming cost V 4 bases and J 5 bases; bases outside gene matches: 8. CDR1 is MNHEY and CDR2 is SMNVEV in the germline V gene (reference sequence).

What was sequenced was peripheral blood. The receptor comes from an elderly woman with acute or convalescent COVID-19. This sequence joins TRBV27 and TRBJ1-2, with 12 bases matching TRBD1. Here the CDR3 DNA reads TGTGCCAGCAGTTCGCGGGACAGGGGGCTGGGGTATGGCTACACCTTC. Translation: CASSSRDRGLGYGYTF.